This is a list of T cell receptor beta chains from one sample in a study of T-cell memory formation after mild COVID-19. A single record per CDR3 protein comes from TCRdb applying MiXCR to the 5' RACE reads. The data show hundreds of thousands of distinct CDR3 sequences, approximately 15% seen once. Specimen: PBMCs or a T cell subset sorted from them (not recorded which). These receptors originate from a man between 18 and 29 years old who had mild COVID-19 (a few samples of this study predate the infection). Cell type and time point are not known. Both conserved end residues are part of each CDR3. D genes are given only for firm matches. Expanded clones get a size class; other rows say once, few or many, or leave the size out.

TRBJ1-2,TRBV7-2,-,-,TGTGCCAGCAGCTTAAATCGACAGTACTATGGCTACACCTTC,CASSLNRQYYGYTF
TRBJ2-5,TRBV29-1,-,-,TGCAGCGTTGAAGATGGGACAAAAGAGACCCAGTACTTC,CSVEDGTKETQYF
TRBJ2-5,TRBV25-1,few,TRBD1,TGTGCCAGCAGTGGGGACGGGACAGGGGGCCGAGAGACCCAGTACTTC,CASSGDGTGGRETQYF
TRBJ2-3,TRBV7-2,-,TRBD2,TGTGCCAGCAGCTCGGGAGGGACTACCCGCACAGATACGCAGTATTTT,CASSSGGTTRTDTQYF
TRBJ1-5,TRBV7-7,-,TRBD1,TGTGCTAGCAGCGCGGACAGGAGTCAGCCCCAGCATTTT,CASSADRSQPQHF
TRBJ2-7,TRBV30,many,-,TGTGCCTGGAGTGTAAATGTCGGCGACGAGCAGTACTTC,CAWSVNVGDEQYF
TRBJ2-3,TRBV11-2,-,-,TGTGCCAGCAGCTTAAGGAGAGGGGGGAGCACAGATACGCAGTATTTT,CASSLRRGGSTDTQYF
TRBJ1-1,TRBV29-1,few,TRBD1,TGCAGCTTACGGACAGGGAACGAAGCTTTCTTT,CSLRTGNEAFF
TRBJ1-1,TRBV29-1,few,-,TGCAGCGTTCGGGGGGGCGCTTACACTGAAGCTTTCTTT,CSVRGGAYTEAFF
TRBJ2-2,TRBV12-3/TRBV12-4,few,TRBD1,TGTGCCAGCAGCCCCGGGCAGGGGGCGGACACCGGGGAGCTGTTTTTT,CASSPGQGADTGELFF
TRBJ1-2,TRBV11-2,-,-,TGTGCCAGCAGCGGGGACTATGGCTACACCTTC,CASSGDYGYTF
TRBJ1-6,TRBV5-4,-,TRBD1,TGTGCCAGCAGCACACAGGGGACGGTGTCACCCCTCCACTTT,CASSTQGTVSPLHF
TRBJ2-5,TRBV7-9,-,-,TGTGCCAGCAGCTTAATAGGACAGAGCTTACTTTCGGGAGAGACCCAGTACTTC,CASSLIGQSLLSGETQYF
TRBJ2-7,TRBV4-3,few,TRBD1,TGCGCCAGCAGCCAAGTCGCGGGACAGGGAGTATACGAGCAGTACTTC,CASSQVAGQGVYEQYF
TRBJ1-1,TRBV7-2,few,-,TGTGCCAGCAGCTTAGCGCCTACGATGAACACTGAAGCTTTCTTT,CASSLAPTMNTEAFF
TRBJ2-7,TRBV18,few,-,TGTGCCAGCTCACCGCTCAGTCCTTTCACCGACGAGCAGTACTTC,CASSPLSPFTDEQYF
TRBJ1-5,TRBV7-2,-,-,TGTGCCAGCAGCTTATCTGTCAGGCAGCCCCAGCATTTT,CASSLSVRQPQHF
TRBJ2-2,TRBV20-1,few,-,TGCAGTGCTAGAGATGGCAGGGGTAGTAGCGCCGGGGAGCTGTTTTTT,CSARDGRGSSAGELFF
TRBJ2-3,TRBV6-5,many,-,TGTGCCAGCAGTCCTACAGGAGTCCTCACAGATACGCAGTATTTT,CASSPTGVLTDTQYF
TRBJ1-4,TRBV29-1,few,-,TGCAGCGTTGGAATAGGTGGAGAAAAACTGTTTTTT,CSVGIGGEKLFF
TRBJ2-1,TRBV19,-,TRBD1,TGTGCCAGTAGTATCGGGCAGGGGGCCTACAATGAGCAGTTCTTC,CASSIGQGAYNEQFF
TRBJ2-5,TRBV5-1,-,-,TGCGCCAGCAGCTCGGGACCTGTTAAGACCCAGTACTTC,CASSSGPVKTQYF
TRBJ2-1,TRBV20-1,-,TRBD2,TGCAGCGGACTAGCGGGGCCCGATGAGCAGTTCTTC,CSGLAGPDEQFF
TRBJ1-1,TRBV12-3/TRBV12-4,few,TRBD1,TGTGCCAGCAGAACCCGGGACAGGGGTTTAAACACTGAAGCTTTCTTT,CASRTRDRGLNTEAFF
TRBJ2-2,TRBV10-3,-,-,TGTGCCATCAGTGAGTCTGGGGCTCGAAAGAACACCGGGGAGCTGTTTTTT,CAISESGARKNTGELFF
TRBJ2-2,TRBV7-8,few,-,TGTGCCAGCAGCCCCCGCAGAGCCGCGAACACCGGGGAGCTGTTTTTT,CASSPRRAANTGELFF
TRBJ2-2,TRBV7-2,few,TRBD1,TGTGCCAGCAGCTACCAGGGGGCTCGGACCGGGGAGCTGTTTTTT,CASSYQGARTGELFF
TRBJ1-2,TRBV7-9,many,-,TGTGCCAGCAGCAAACAAGGGACACATCGTTTTGGCTACACCTTC,CASSKQGTHRFGYTF
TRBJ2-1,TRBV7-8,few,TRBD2,TGTGCCAGCAGCTTCCTTCCGGGACTAGCGGGGCCGTACAATGAGCAGTTCTTC,CASSFLPGLAGPYNEQFF
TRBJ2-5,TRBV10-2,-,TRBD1,TGCGCCAGCAGCCGGGACAGGTCGGCGGAGACCCAGTACTTC,CASSRDRSAETQYF
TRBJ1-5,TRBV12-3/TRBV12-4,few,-,TGTGCCAGCAGTCCCGATGGGCAGAGCAATCAGCCCCAGCATTTT,CASSPDGQSNQPQHF
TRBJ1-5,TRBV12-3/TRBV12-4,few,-,TGTGCCAGCAGTTTAAGGACGGGAGACGGAGCCCAGCATTTT,CASSLRTGDGAQHF
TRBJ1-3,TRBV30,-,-,TGTGCCTGGGGGACCTCAGGAAACACCATATATTTT,CAWGTSGNTIYF
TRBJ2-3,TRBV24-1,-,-,TGTGCCACCAGTGATCTTGAGCCAGATACGCAGTATTTT,CATSDLEPDTQYF
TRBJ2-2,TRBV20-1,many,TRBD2,TGCAGTGCTAGAGATCCTAGCGGGGGGCAGAGGGAGCTGTTTTTT,CSARDPSGGQRELFF
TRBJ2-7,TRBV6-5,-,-,TGTGCCAGCAGTTACTCCAGGCAACAACTCGGGAACGAGCAGTACTTC,CASSYSRQQLGNEQYF
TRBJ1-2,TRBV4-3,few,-,TGCGCCAGCAGCCACGCTGGGGGCCCGGCTAACTATGGCTACACCTTC,CASSHAGGPANYGYTF
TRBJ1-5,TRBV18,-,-,TGTGCCAGCTCACCCAAGATTGAAAGCAATCAGCCCCAGCATTTT,CASSPKIESNQPQHF
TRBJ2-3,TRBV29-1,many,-,TGCAGCGTCGCGGACCCTTGGAGGACAGATACGCAGTATTTT,CSVADPWRTDTQYF
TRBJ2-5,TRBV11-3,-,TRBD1,TGTGCCAGCAGCTTACAGACAGGGTTCGGGACCCAGTACTTC,CASSLQTGFGTQYF
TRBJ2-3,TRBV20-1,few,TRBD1,TGCAGTGCTAGTCCCCCTCCGGGACAGGGTCCAGATACGCAGTATTTT,CSASPPPGQGPDTQYF
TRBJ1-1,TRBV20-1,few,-,TGCAGTGCTAGGTCGTGGGTTGAAGCTTTCTTT,CSARSWVEAFF
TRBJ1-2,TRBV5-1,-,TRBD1,TGCGCCAGTGACTTGACAGGGTTTGATGGCTACACCTTC,CASDLTGFDGYTF
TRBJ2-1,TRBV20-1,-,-,TGCAGTGCTCCCCGGGCTAGCCCCTACAATGAGCAGTTCTTC,CSAPRASPYNEQFF
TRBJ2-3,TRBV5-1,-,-,TGCGCCAGCAGCTTGGGGGGAAGGAGGACGCAGTATTTT,CASSLGGRRTQYF
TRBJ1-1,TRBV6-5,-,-,TGTGCCAGCAGTCACCGATCAAACACTGAAGCTTTCTTT,CASSHRSNTEAFF
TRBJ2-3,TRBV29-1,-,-,TGCAGCGTTGTATGGGAATGGGGCACAGATACGCAGTATTTT,CSVVWEWGTDTQYF
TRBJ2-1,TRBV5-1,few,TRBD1,TGCGCCAGCAGCGGAGGACAGGGCGTGACGAATGAGCAGTTCTTC,CASSGGQGVTNEQFF
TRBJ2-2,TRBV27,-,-,TGTGCCAGCAGCCACACGAACACCGGGGAGCTGTTTTTT,CASSHTNTGELFF
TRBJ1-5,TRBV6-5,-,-,TGTGCCAGCAGTTACTCGATCCCAGGTTCGGACAGCAATCAGCCCCAGCATTTT,CASSYSIPGSDSNQPQHF
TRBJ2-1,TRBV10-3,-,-,TGTGCCATCAGTGAGTGGGGTGATAATGAGCAGTTCTTC,CAISEWGDNEQFF
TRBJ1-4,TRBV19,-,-,TGTGCCAGTAGTGGATGGGAGGAGGCTAATGAAAAACTGTTTTTT,CASSGWEEANEKLFF
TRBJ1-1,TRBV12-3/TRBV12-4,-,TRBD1,TGTGCCAGCAGTGGGCGACAGGGAGGATATACTGAAGCTTTCTTT,CASSGRQGGYTEAFF